This T cell receptor beta chain was documented in a study of blood T cell repertoires in COVID-19. Study in general: COVID-19 samples from acute and convalescent phases originated in the United States, Italy and Spain. From T cells, B-cell-depleted T cells, or PBMCs came the material, which was cDNA or gDNA.

This clone has only one observation. Germline V CDR1 and CDR2: SGDLS, YYNGEE. The CDR3 sequence is 14 residues long. V shed 0 bases and J shed 4 bases, with 10 bases lying between them. Original processing methods: Reference gene primer amplification gave estimated nucleated cell counts. Here immunoSEQ multiplex PCR was the method, and the copy in TCRdb shows in-frame clones only, minus some. V, J and clone size were drawn from that table, and D and trimming were deduced from the DNA. Among some 530,000 clones listed, roughly 88% were seen once. V is TRBV9 and J is TRBJ1-2, with unresolved D. The sample was peripheral blood. This TCR was recovered from a human donor in a cohort sampled during active COVID-19. The CDR3 nucleotides are TGTGCCAGCAGCGTAGGCCACAGATCCTATGGCTACACCTTC. Encoded protein: CASSVGHRSYGYTF.